This T cell receptor (beta chain) emerged from a study of T cell responses to AZD1222 COVID-19 vaccine. Study-wide points: Baseline testing showed seropositivity in only five or six AZD1222 recipients. Breadth and depth of Spike-specific TCRs rose after two AZD1222 doses. Sampled repertoires all dated from after the peak T cell response. Targeting of unmutated variant regions was reportedly seen in nearly half of spike-specific TCRs.

CDR3 length: 11 amino acids. Germline V lookup: CDR1 LGHDT, CDR2 YNNKEL (reference sequence). V lost 2 bases and J lost 7, with 2 bases in between. TCRdb keeps only in-frame clones here, not all; method: immunoSEQ multiplex PCR. The sample carries over 150,000 clones, 88% recorded once. Turning to this clone: Antigen unknown.

This clonotype originated in an adult in good health. Sequenced material: peripheral blood, taken on day 0 of AZD1222 vaccination. The rearrangement links TRBV3-1 (or the pseudogene TRBV3-2) to TRBJ2-2; D is uncertain. CDR3 sequence (DNA): TGTGCCAGCAGCCAAATCGGGGAGCTGTTTTTT. Protein product: CASSQIGELFF.